The clone carrying this T cell receptor (beta chain) was found a few times. The antigen remains undetermined. The entry originates in a study of regulatory T cells in long-lasting Graves disease. Study overall: By definition, persistent Graves' disease involved antithyroid drugs for over 5 years alongside positive TSH receptor antibodies. Study conclusions and caveats: Persistent Graves' disease cases displayed lower TCR diversity than newly diagnosed ones. No thyroid tissue was studied; the work used peripheral blood only. Gene preferences differed: TRBV28, TRBJ1-2, TRBJ2-5 in persistent cases.

Arm-PCR with iRepertoire HTBI primers amplified the CDR3 regions for these TCR beta libraries. Using its own MiXCR run on the multiplex PCR reads, TCRdb lists one record per CDR3 protein. Here the sample spans 350,000 to 450,000 distinct CDR3 sequences, roughly 25% being singletons. Described time point: persistent/refractory GD, antithyroid drugs over 5 years with positive TRAb. The authors made the TCR library using RNA they extracted from PBMCs. The CDR3 extends over 12 amino acids. V lost 3 bases and J 7 bases, leaving 12 bases between the germline ends. Germline-derived CDR1 and CDR2 are DFQATT and SNEGSKA (reference sequence).

The receptor was derived from a woman in her forties with Graves disease. The sequenced sample was peripheral blood mononuclear cells (PBMCs), obtained when the disease was refractory, from a patient treated with antithyroid drugs. V is TRBV20-1 and J is TRBJ1-2; D is uncertain. CDR3 coding DNA: TGCAGTGCTAGTCCATATTTGGGTGGCTACACCTTC. As protein: CSASPYLGGYTF.